A selection of T cell receptor beta chains follows, all from one sample in a study of cytomegalovirus exposure and HLA in healthy donors. The table came from immunoSEQ multiplex PCR; TCRdb's copy has only in-frame clones and leaves some out. The sample has around 120,000 clones; 60% to 85% are singletons. The sequenced sample was PBMCs. The source is a woman aged 40 to 49 in good health and CMV-seropositive. The CDR3 runs from the conserved cysteine through the conserved F or W. Each record gives: CDR3 protein, CDR3 DNA, V gene, J gene, D gene, clone size. The D gene is left open where the match is weak. The size of a clone is reported for some rows only, either as once, few or many, or as a class for expanded clones.

CDR3 protein: CASRPRLAGADTQYF; CDR3 DNA: TGTGCCAGCAGACCCCGACTAGCGGGGGCGGATACGCAGTATTTT; V gene: TRBV6-5; J gene: TRBJ2-3; D gene: TRBD2; clone size: .
CDR3 protein: CASSNTRQGPYEQYF; CDR3 DNA: TGTGCCAGCAGCAACACCCGACAGGGACCCTACGAGCAGTACTTC; V gene: TRBV6-5; J gene: TRBJ2-7; D gene: TRBD1; clone size: .
CDR3 protein: CASSHRDGGYTF; CDR3 DNA: TGTGCCAGTAGTCACAGGGACGGTGGCTACACCTTC; V gene: TRBV19; J gene: TRBJ1-2; D gene: .; clone size: .
CDR3 protein: CQGSSYNEQFF; CDR3 DNA: TGCCAGGGGTCGTCCTACAATGAGCAGTTCTTC; V gene: TRBV29-1; J gene: TRBJ2-1; D gene: .; clone size: .
CDR3 protein: CASSLAATEAFF; CDR3 DNA: TGTGCCAGCAGCTTGGCCGCGACAGAAGCTTTCTTT; V gene: TRBV5-6; J gene: TRBJ1-1; D gene: .; clone size: .
CDR3 protein: CASSLPRTGGFNEQFF; CDR3 DNA: TGTGCCAGCAGCTTGCCTCGGACAGGGGGCTTTAATGAGCAGTTCTTC; V gene: TRBV5-4; J gene: TRBJ2-1; D gene: TRBD1; clone size: .
CDR3 protein: CASSFSKDRGSNQPQHF; CDR3 DNA: TGTGCCAGCAGCTTCTCCAAGGACAGGGGAAGCAATCAGCCCCAGCATTTT; V gene: TRBV5-4; J gene: TRBJ1-5; D gene: TRBD1; clone size: few
CDR3 protein: CATSRDVQYGNTIYF; CDR3 DNA: TGTGCCACCAGCAGAGATGTACAGTACGGAAACACCATATATTTT; V gene: TRBV15; J gene: TRBJ1-3; D gene: .; clone size: .
CDR3 protein: CASSVSREGYGYTF; CDR3 DNA: TGCGCCAGCAGTGTAAGCAGGGAGGGCTATGGCTACACCTTC; V gene: TRBV10-2; J gene: TRBJ1-2; D gene: .; clone size: .
CDR3 protein: CASSSNSRGQETQYF; CDR3 DNA: TGTGCCAGCAGTTCCAACTCAAGGGGCCAAGAGACCCAGTACTTC; V gene: TRBV27; J gene: TRBJ2-5; D gene: .; clone size: .
CDR3 protein: CASSNLGTGGSNSNQPQHF; CDR3 DNA: TGCGCCAGCAGCAACCTCGGGACAGGAGGGTCTAATAGCAATCAGCCCCAGCATTTT; V gene: TRBV4-1; J gene: TRBJ1-5; D gene: TRBD1; clone size: .
CDR3 protein: CASKVPLAGVDTQYF; CDR3 DNA: TGTGCCAGCAAGGTCCCGCTAGCGGGAGTAGATACGCAGTATTTT; V gene: TRBV2; J gene: TRBJ2-3; D gene: TRBD2; clone size: .
CDR3 protein: CASSPLPFSSGAYNEQFF; CDR3 DNA: TGCGCCAGCAGCCCTTTGCCGTTCTCTAGCGGGGCCTACAATGAGCAGTTCTTC; V gene: TRBV4-1; J gene: TRBJ2-1; D gene: TRBD2; clone size: .
CDR3 protein: CASSLGGGF; CDR3 DNA: TGTGCCAGCAGCTTGGGGGGGGGCTTT; V gene: TRBV7-9; J gene: TRBJ1-1; D gene: .; clone size: once
CDR3 protein: CASIGGQGTYEQYF; CDR3 DNA: TGTGCCAGCATCGGGGGACAGGGTACCTACGAGCAGTACTTC; V gene: TRBV6-1; J gene: TRBJ2-7; D gene: TRBD1; clone size: .
CDR3 protein: CASSLAGTVNYGYTF; CDR3 DNA: TGTGCCAGCAGCTTAGCAGGGACAGTTAACTATGGCTACACCTTC; V gene: TRBV7-9; J gene: TRBJ1-2; D gene: TRBD1; clone size: .
CDR3 protein: CASSVSTSGGVADTQYF; CDR3 DNA: TGCGCCAGCAGCGTTTCCACTAGCGGGGGGGTTGCAGATACGCAGTATTTT; V gene: TRBV5-1; J gene: TRBJ2-3; D gene: TRBD2; clone size: .
CDR3 protein: CAWIKQGAGTDTQYF; CDR3 DNA: TGTGCCTGGATTAAGCAGGGGGCCGGCACAGATACGCAGTATTTT; V gene: TRBV30; J gene: TRBJ2-3; D gene: TRBD1; clone size: .
CDR3 protein: CASSSGQINVGYTF; CDR3 DNA: TGCGCCAGCAGCTCGGGACAGATAAACGTCGGCTACACCTTC; V gene: TRBV5-1; J gene: TRBJ1-2; D gene: TRBD1; clone size: .
CDR3 protein: CASREDRGTEAFF; CDR3 DNA: TGTGCCAGCAGGGAAGACAGGGGGACTGAAGCTTTCTTT; V gene: TRBV2; J gene: TRBJ1-1; D gene: TRBD1; clone size: .
CDR3 protein: CASSPKVTGLNQPQHF; CDR3 DNA: TGTGCCAGCAGTCCAAAGGTGACAGGTTTAAATCAGCCCCAGCATTTT; V gene: TRBV27; J gene: TRBJ1-5; D gene: .; clone size: .
CDR3 protein: CASSARTGGETQYF; CDR3 DNA: TGTGCCAGCAGCGCGAGGACAGGAGGAGAGACCCAGTACTTC; V gene: TRBV7-9; J gene: TRBJ2-5; D gene: TRBD1; clone size: few
CDR3 protein: CASSDSQGWRGNQPQHF; CDR3 DNA: TGTGCCAGTAGTGACAGTCAGGGATGGAGGGGCAATCAGCCCCAGCATTTT; V gene: TRBV19; J gene: TRBJ1-5; D gene: .; clone size: .
CDR3 protein: CASSARTGGRREKLFF; CDR3 DNA: TGTGCCAGCAGCGCCCGGACAGGGGGCAGACGGGAAAAACTGTTTTTT; V gene: TRBV9; J gene: TRBJ1-4; D gene: TRBD1; clone size: .
CDR3 protein: CASSAIRSSYEQYF; CDR3 DNA: TGTGCCAGCAGCGCTATAAGGAGCTCCTACGAGCAGTACTTC; V gene: TRBV7-2; J gene: TRBJ2-7; D gene: .; clone size: .
CDR3 protein: CASSQERTGGGSPLHF; CDR3 DNA: TGTGCCAGCAGCCAAGAACGGACAGGGGGCGGATCACCCCTCCACTTT; V gene: TRBV4-2; J gene: TRBJ1-6; D gene: TRBD1; clone size: .
CDR3 protein: CASREDRVKDTIYF; CDR3 DNA: TGTGCCAGCAGGGAGGACAGGGTGAAGGACACCATATATTTT; V gene: TRBV2; J gene: TRBJ1-3; D gene: TRBD1; clone size: .
CDR3 protein: CASSYSGERTYNEQFF; CDR3 DNA: TGTGCCAGCAGTTACTCAGGGGAAAGAACCTACAATGAGCAGTTCTTC; V gene: TRBV6-5; J gene: TRBJ2-1; D gene: .; clone size: .
CDR3 protein: CASSSSSSGPNTGELFF; CDR3 DNA: TGCGCCAGCAGCTCTTCCTCTAGCGGACCGAACACCGGGGAGCTGTTTTTT; V gene: TRBV5-1; J gene: TRBJ2-2; D gene: TRBD2; clone size: .
CDR3 protein: CASSQERGGETQYF; CDR3 DNA: TGCGCCAGCAGCCAAGAGAGGGGGGGGGAGACCCAGTACTTC; V gene: TRBV4-3; J gene: TRBJ2-5; D gene: .; clone size: .
CDR3 protein: CASSARDRDTADTQYF; CDR3 DNA: TGTGCCAGCAGCGCTAGGGACAGGGATACAGCAGATACGCAGTATTTT; V gene: TRBV9; J gene: TRBJ2-3; D gene: TRBD1; clone size: .
CDR3 protein: CASSQPPTRGTGYTF; CDR3 DNA: TGTGCCAGCAGTCAACCCCCAACTCGGGGGACGGGCTACACCTTC; V gene: TRBV6-6; J gene: TRBJ1-2; D gene: .; clone size: .
CDR3 protein: CAWSLNSPLHF; CDR3 DNA: TGTGCCTGGAGCCTAAATTCACCCCTCCACTTT; V gene: TRBV30; J gene: TRBJ1-6; D gene: .; clone size: once
CDR3 protein: CASSYRRVPGELFF; CDR3 DNA: TGTGCCAGCAGTTACCGCAGGGTCCCCGGGGAGCTGTTTTTT; V gene: TRBV6-5; J gene: TRBJ2-2; D gene: .; clone size: few
CDR3 protein: CASRSIGVGNYGYTF; CDR3 DNA: TGTGCCAGCAGGTCAATCGGGGTTGGAAACTATGGCTACACCTTC; V gene: TRBV6-5; J gene: TRBJ1-2; D gene: .; clone size: .
CDR3 protein: CASSYGWTGNYEQYF; CDR3 DNA: TGTGCCAGCAGTTACGGTTGGACAGGAAACTACGAGCAGTACTTC; V gene: TRBV6-5; J gene: TRBJ2-7; D gene: TRBD1; clone size: .
CDR3 protein: CASSSYPGPSNYGYTF; CDR3 DNA: TGTGCCAGCAGCTCTTACCCAGGGCCTTCTAACTATGGCTACACCTTC; V gene: TRBV7-2; J gene: TRBJ1-2; D gene: .; clone size: .
CDR3 protein: CASSLPDSPLHF; CDR3 DNA: TGTGCCAGCAGCTTACCCGATTCACCCCTCCACTTT; V gene: TRBV7-6; J gene: TRBJ1-6; D gene: .; clone size: .